Listed below are T cell receptor beta chains from one sample, sequenced in a study of T cell responses to AZD1222 COVID-19 vaccine. Assay: immunoSEQ multiplex PCR; the TCRdb copy retains only in-frame clones and omits some. Of approximately 89,000 clones listed, 92% are singletons. The input for sequencing was peripheral blood, taken on day 0 of AZD1222 vaccination. The receptors stem from an adult in good health. CDR3s include the opening cysteine and the closing phenylalanine or tryptophan. The order of the fields is J gene, V gene, clone size, D gene, CDR3 protein, CDR3 DNA. D genes are given only for firm matches. A clone size is listed for some rows: how often the clone was seen (once, few, many), or a class if it is expanded.

J: TRBJ2-1
V: TRBV7-8
size: -
D: TRBD1
CDR3: CASSPEGAGSYNEQFF
DNA: TGTGCCAGCAGTCCAGAGGGGGCGGGCTCCTACAATGAGCAGTTCTTC

J: TRBJ2-2
V: TRBV11-2
size: -
D: TRBD2
CDR3: CASSLAPRTSTGELFF
DNA: TGTGCCAGCAGCTTAGCACCAAGGACTAGCACCGGGGAGCTGTTTTTT

J: TRBJ1-1
V: TRBV7-2
size: -
D: -
CDR3: CASSLGLGATEAFF
DNA: TGTGCCAGCAGCTTAGGGTTAGGGGCCACTGAAGCTTTCTTT

J: TRBJ2-7
V: TRBV12-3/TRBV12-4
size: -
D: -
CDR3: CASSLQAREQYF
DNA: TGTGCCAGCAGTTTGCAAGCGAGGGAGCAGTACTTC

J: TRBJ2-2
V: TRBV2
size: -
D: TRBD1
CDR3: CASSKTGGAGELFF
DNA: TGTGCCAGCAGCAAAACAGGGGGCGCCGGGGAGCTGTTTTTT

J: TRBJ1-6
V: TRBV15
size: -
D: -
CDR3: CATSRVAAHDSPLHF
DNA: TGTGCCACCAGCAGAGTGGCCGCTCACGATTCACCCCTCCACTTT

J: TRBJ1-1
V: TRBV28
size: -
D: -
CDR3: CASSFRAAGTEAFF
DNA: TGTGCCAGCAGCTTCCGCGCGGCCGGCACTGAAGCTTTCTTT

J: TRBJ2-1
V: TRBV7-2
size: -
D: TRBD2
CDR3: CASSLTGLAGAEQFF
DNA: TGTGCCAGCAGCTTAACGGGACTAGCGGGAGCTGAGCAGTTCTTC

J: TRBJ1-2
V: TRBV4-1
size: -
D: -
CDR3: CASSQDNPGIRYGYTF
DNA: TGCGCCAGCAGCCAAGATAATCCGGGGATTCGCTATGGCTACACCTTC

J: TRBJ1-1
V: TRBV19
size: -
D: -
CDR3: CASSRRQGLNTEAFF
DNA: TGTGCCAGTAGTCGCCGACAAGGGCTGAACACTGAAGCTTTCTTT

J: TRBJ2-2
V: TRBV7-8
size: -
D: -
CDR3: CASSPGISNTGELFF
DNA: TGTGCCAGCAGCCCTGGGATTTCGAACACCGGGGAGCTGTTTTTT

J: TRBJ2-1
V: TRBV10-3
size: -
D: -
CDR3: CAISAGYNEQFF
DNA: TGTGCCATCAGTGCGGGGTACAATGAGCAGTTCTTC

J: TRBJ2-1
V: TRBV27
size: -
D: -
CDR3: CASSFFARPNYNEQFF
DNA: TGTGCCAGCAGTTTTTTTGCCCGGCCCAATTACAATGAGCAGTTCTTC

J: TRBJ2-3
V: TRBV10-3
size: -
D: TRBD2
CDR3: CAISERTSGTGYF
DNA: TGTGCCATCAGTGAGAGGACTAGCGGGACGGGGTATTTT

J: TRBJ2-7
V: TRBV28
size: -
D: TRBD2
CDR3: CASTRGGASLEQYF
DNA: TGTGCCAGCACCCGGGGGGGGGCCTCTCTCGAGCAGTACTTC

J: TRBJ2-7
V: TRBV27
size: -
D: TRBD2
CDR3: CASSLYLAGASEQYF
DNA: TGTGCCAGCAGTTTATACCTAGCGGGAGCGAGTGAGCAGTACTTC

J: TRBJ1-3
V: TRBV5-5
size: -
D: -
CDR3: CASSLTGQYHSGNTIYF
DNA: TGTGCCAGCAGCTTGACTGGACAATACCACTCTGGAAACACCATATATTTT

J: TRBJ2-7
V: TRBV7-6
size: -
D: -
CDR3: CASSGGLAPFYEQYF
DNA: TGTGCCAGCAGCGGGGGTCTAGCGCCTTTCTACGAGCAGTACTTC

J: TRBJ1-4
V: TRBV4-1
size: -
D: -
CDR3: CASSQELPVPTNEKLFF
DNA: TGCGCCAGCAGCCAAGAACTCCCAGTCCCCACTAATGAAAAACTGTTTTTT

J: TRBJ2-7
V: TRBV7-9
size: -
D: -
CDR3: CASSQAAGESYEQYF
DNA: TGTGCCAGCAGCCAGGCAGCAGGGGAGTCCTACGAGCAGTACTTC

J: TRBJ1-1
V: TRBV18
size: -
D: TRBD1
CDR3: CASSPGTGRNTEAFF
DNA: TGTGCCAGCTCACCAGGGACAGGGAGGAACACTGAAGCTTTCTTT

J: TRBJ2-7
V: TRBV6-1
size: -
D: TRBD2
CDR3: CASSEVWGLGGYEQYF
DNA: TGTGCCAGCAGTGAAGTTTGGGGACTAGGGGGCTACGAGCAGTACTTC

J: TRBJ2-2
V: TRBV27
size: -
D: -
CDR3: CASSLSPGVTGELFF
DNA: TGTGCCAGCAGTTTATCCCCAGGGGTCACCGGGGAGCTGTTTTTT

J: TRBJ1-2
V: TRBV30
size: -
D: -
CDR3: CAWKIGANNYGYTF
DNA: TGTGCCTGGAAAATCGGCGCCAATAACTATGGCTACACCTTC

J: TRBJ2-5
V: TRBV10-2
size: few
D: TRBD2
CDR3: CASSKAGPETQYF
DNA: TGCGCCAGCAGTAAAGCGGGACCAGAGACCCAGTACTTC

J: TRBJ2-7
V: TRBV19
size: -
D: TRBD1
CDR3: CASSIRQGASYEQYF
DNA: TGTGCCAGTAGTATCCGACAGGGGGCATCCTACGAGCAGTACTTC

J: TRBJ1-2
V: TRBV11-2
size: once
D: -
CDR3: CASSLVGSRANYGYTF
DNA: TGTGCCAGCAGCTTAGTAGGGAGTCGAGCTAACTATGGCTACACCTTC

J: TRBJ1-1
V: TRBV2
size: -
D: TRBD1
CDR3: CASSEALGQGSTEAFF
DNA: TGTGCCAGCAGTGAAGCGTTGGGACAGGGGAGCACTGAAGCTTTCTTT

J: TRBJ1-6
V: TRBV5-1
size: -
D: -
CDR3: CASSLVAPPTNSPLHF
DNA: TGCGCCAGCAGCTTGGTAGCCCCCCCTACTAATTCACCCCTCCACTTT

J: TRBJ1-1
V: TRBV11-2
size: -
D: -
CDR3: CASSLRGNTEAFF
DNA: TGTGCCAGCAGCTTACGGGGAAACACTGAAGCTTTCTTT

J: TRBJ2-1
V: TRBV28
size: -
D: TRBD2
CDR3: CASRWTSGMTYNEQFF
DNA: TGTGCCAGCCGCTGGACTAGCGGGATGACCTACAATGAGCAGTTCTTC

J: TRBJ1-5
V: TRBV10-1
size: -
D: TRBD1
CDR3: CASSVRPPGQGRDNQPQHF
DNA: TGCGCCAGCAGTGTGAGACCACCGGGACAGGGTCGTGACAATCAGCCCCAGCATTTT

J: TRBJ2-1
V: TRBV10-1
size: -
D: -
CDR3: CASSEFCGKIVNEQFF
DNA: TGCGCCAGCAGTGAATTTTGCGGGAAGATAGTCAATGAGCAGTTCTTC

J: TRBJ1-2
V: TRBV7-9
size: -
D: -
CDR3: CASSFSGAAFYGYTF
DNA: TGTGCCAGCAGCTTCTCAGGGGCAGCCTTCTATGGCTACACCTTC

J: TRBJ2-2
V: TRBV11-2
size: -
D: -
CDR3: CASSSEGFGELFF
DNA: TGTGCCAGCAGCTCAGAGGGGTTCGGGGAGCTGTTTTTT

J: TRBJ1-1
V: TRBV29-1
size: -
D: TRBD1
CDR3: CSSRSDRDVEAFF
DNA: TGCAGCTCCAGAAGCGACAGGGATGTAGAAGCTTTCTTT

J: TRBJ2-3
V: TRBV19
size: -
D: -
CDR3: CASSIGKISTSTDTQYF
DNA: TGTGCCAGTAGTATAGGGAAGATTTCTACTAGCACAGATACGCAGTATTTT

J: TRBJ1-6
V: TRBV2
size: -
D: TRBD1
CDR3: CASSLTGTTPLHF
DNA: TGTGCCAGCAGTCTGACAGGGACGACACCCCTCCACTTT

J: TRBJ2-1
V: TRBV19
size: -
D: TRBD2
CDR3: CASSIHPWTSGSDEQFF
DNA: TGTGCCAGTAGTATACATCCGTGGACTAGCGGGAGTGATGAGCAGTTCTTC

J: TRBJ2-1
V: TRBV20-1
size: once
D: TRBD2
CDR3: CSASSLAGGSYNEQFF
DNA: TGCAGTGCCAGTTCACTAGCGGGAGGTTCCTACAATGAGCAGTTCTTC